This passage covers 14 T cell receptor beta chains from one sample sequenced in a study of blood T cell repertoires in COVID-19. Assay: immunoSEQ multiplex PCR; the TCRdb copy retains only in-frame clones and omits some. The sample consists of 150,000 to 200,000 clones, about 83% of them appearing once. Sequenced input: peripheral blood. These receptors were obtained from a human donor in a cohort sampled during active COVID-19.

This clone was detected only once. The chain recombines TRBV4-3 with TRBJ2-1, with 12 positions matching TRBD2. CDR1 and CDR2 from the germline V gene are LGHNA and YSLEER. The V segment lost 0 bases and the J segment 0 bases; nucleotides outside the gene matches: 15. This CDR3 has 22 residues. The CDR3 DNA follows: TGCGCCAGCAGCCAAGAGCCTAGCGGGGGGGGGCAGTACCGGAGCTCCTACAATGAGCAGTTCTTC. Translating gives CASSQEPSGGGQYRSSYNEQFF.

The rearrangement uses TRBV7-9 and TRBJ1-2, with 8 positions matching TRBD1. Trimming removed 5 bases from V and 3 bases from J; junction bases left unmatched: 11. Germline V gene data show CDR1 as SEHNR and CDR2 as FQNEAQ (reference sequence). The CDR3 loop spans 16 amino acids. CDR3 sequence: CASSQLSDRVDYGYTF. CDR3 nucleotide sequence: TGTGCCAGCAGCCAACTATCGGACAGGGTCGACTATGGCTACACCTTC.

This chain connects TRBV2 to TRBJ2-7; TRBD2 might be the D (5 bases). CDR3 length: 14 amino acids. Germline-derived CDR1 and CDR2 are SNHLY and FYNNEI. The V and J ends lost 2 bases and 8 bases respectively, with 16 bases between them. DNA for the CDR3: TGTGCCAGCAGTGAATCGGGGTACCGCGATCAGCAGTACTTC. Its protein is CASSESGYRDQQYF.

The J gene is TRBJ2-7, the V gene TRBV24-1; tentative D call: TRBD2 (5 bases). Germline CDR1 reads KGHDR; CDR2 reads SFDVKD. V was shortened by 4 bases and J by 5 bases, with 11 bases between the two germline ends. The length of the CDR3 is 13 residues. The CDR3 sequence is CATSERADHEQYF. CDR3 nucleotides: TGTGCCACCAGTGAGAGGGCAGATCACGAGCAGTACTTC.

The genes are TRBV27 and TRBJ2-7; possible D gene TRBD2, 6 bases. Looked up from germline, CDR1 is MNHEY and CDR2 is SMNVEV (reference sequence). Trimming cost V 7 bases and J 0 bases, with 13 bases left between them. The length of the CDR3 is 14 residues. In DNA, the CDR3 is TGTGCCAGCAAGTTTAGCGGTGCCTCCTACGAGCAGTACTTC. This gives the protein CASKFSGASYEQYF.

The J gene is TRBJ2-3, the V gene TRBV27; 13 bases line up with TRBD2. J was trimmed by 7 bases and V by 5 bases; bases with no gene match: 9. Germline V gene lookup returns CDR1 MNHEY and CDR2 SMNVEV (reference sequence). The CDR3 spans 16 residues. CDR3 residues: CASSTPGLAGMNTQYF. The CDR3 coding sequence is TGTGCCAGCAGTACTCCGGGACTAGCGGGAATGAATACGCAGTATTTT.

A few counts support this clone. The chain links TRBV2 to TRBJ1-1; TRBD1 aligns across 7 bases. The length of the CDR3 is 14 residues. In germline, CDR1 is SNHLY, CDR2 FYNNEI. J gave up 2 bases and V 5 bases, and 5 bases lay outside the gene matches. CDR3 DNA: TGTGCCAGCAGTAACAGGGGAATCAACACTGAAGCTTTCTTT. This translates into CASSNRGINTEAFF.

This sequence joins TRBV28 and TRBJ2-2; 13 nucleotides match TRBD2. The CDR3 totals 15 residues. V lost 6 bases to trimming and J lost 7 bases; unmatched junction nucleotides: 5. Germline values: CDR1 MDHEN, CDR2 SYDVKM. For the CDR3, the DNA is TGTGCCAGCAGCCGGACTAGCGGGGGCCACGGGGAGCTGTTTTTT. This translates into CASSRTSGGHGELFF. The full variable domain, completed using reference TRBV28 and TRBJ2-2, is DVKVTQSSRYLVKRTGEKVFLECVQDMDHENMFWYRQDPGLGLRLIYFSYDVKMKEKGDIPEGYSVSREKKERFSLILESASTNQTSMYLCASSRTSGGHGELFFGEGSRLTVL.

CDR3 protein: CASSVGPFHPLHF. For the CDR3, the DNA is TGTGCCAGCAGTGTGGGGCCGTTTCACCCCCTCCACTTT. V usage is TRBV25-1 and J usage is TRBJ1-6; D might be TRBD1 (5 bases). The CDR3 is 13 amino acids. CDR1 MGHDK and CDR2 SYGVNS come from the germline V gene. The V and J ends lost 4 bases and 13 bases respectively, with 14 bases between them.

The genes are TRBV28 and TRBJ1-3, with 8 bases identical to TRBD1. This CDR3 is 13 amino acids long. Germline V gene lookup returns CDR1 MDHEN and CDR2 SYDVKM. With V trimmed by 8 bases and J by 4 bases, 4 bases remained unmatched. CDR3 bases: TGTGCCAGCCGGACAGGGCCCGGAAACACCATATATTTT. Protein product: CASRTGPGNTIYF. Full variable domain (rest looked up from reference TRBV28 and TRBJ1-3): DVKVTQSSRYLVKRTGEKVFLECVQDMDHENMFWYRQDPGLGLRLIYFSYDVKMKEKGDIPEGYSVSREKKERFSLILESASTNQTSMYLCASRTGPGNTIYFGEGSWLTVV.

The rearrangement links TRBV28 to TRBJ2-7, with 8 bases identical to TRBD2. The J segment lost 2 bases and the V segment lost 6 bases, leaving 3 bases of the junction unmatched. The CDR3 runs to 13 residues. Germline loops: CDR1 MDHEN, CDR2 SYDVKM. The DNA of the CDR3 is TGTGCCAGCAGCGGGGGGGGGACCTACGAGCAGTACTTC. Protein product: CASSGGGTYEQYF.

The chain recombines TRBV28 with TRBJ1-2, with D perhaps TRBD1 (6 bases). V lost 6 bases to trimming and J lost 3 bases, with 11 bases between them. Germline V gives CDR1 MDHEN, CDR2 SYDVKM. CDR3 length: 13 amino acids. CDR3 sequence (DNA): TGTGCCAGCAGAGGTCAGGGGTACTATGGCTACACCTTC. It yields the protein CASRGQGYYGYTF.

The rearrangement uses TRBV3-1 (or the pseudogene TRBV3-2) and TRBJ2-3, with 10 nucleotides matching TRBD1. The germline CDR1 and CDR2 sequences are LGHDT and YNNKEL (reference sequence). V lost 0 bases to trimming and J lost 6 bases; unmatched junction nucleotides: 12. CDR3 length: 18 residues. Here the CDR3 reads CASSQDPLAGQGTDTQYF. DNA for the CDR3: TGTGCCAGCAGCCAAGACCCTTTGGCGGGACAGGGGACGGATACGCAGTATTTT.

J is TRBJ1-1 and V is TRBV27; D is uncertain. Trimming cost V 8 bases and J 1 base, with 5 bases left between them. There are 11 residues in the CDR3. The V gene's germline CDR1 is MNHEY and CDR2 SMNVEV (reference sequence). For the CDR3, the DNA is TGTGCCAGCTTCCAGAACACTGAAGCTTTCTTT. It encodes CASFQNTEAFF.